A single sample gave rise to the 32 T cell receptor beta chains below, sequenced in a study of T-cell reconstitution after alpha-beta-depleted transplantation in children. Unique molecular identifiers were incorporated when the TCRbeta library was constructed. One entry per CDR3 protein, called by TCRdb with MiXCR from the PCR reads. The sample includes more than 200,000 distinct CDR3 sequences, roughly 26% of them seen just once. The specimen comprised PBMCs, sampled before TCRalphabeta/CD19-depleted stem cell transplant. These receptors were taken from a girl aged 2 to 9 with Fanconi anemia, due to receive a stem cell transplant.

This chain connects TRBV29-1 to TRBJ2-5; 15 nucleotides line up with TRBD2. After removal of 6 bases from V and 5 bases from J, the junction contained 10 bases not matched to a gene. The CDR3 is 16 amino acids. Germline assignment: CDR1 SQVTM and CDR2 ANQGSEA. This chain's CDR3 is CSVDGLAGGPMETQYF. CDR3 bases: TGCAGCGTCGATGGACTAGCGGGAGGGCCGATGGAGACCCAGTACTTC.

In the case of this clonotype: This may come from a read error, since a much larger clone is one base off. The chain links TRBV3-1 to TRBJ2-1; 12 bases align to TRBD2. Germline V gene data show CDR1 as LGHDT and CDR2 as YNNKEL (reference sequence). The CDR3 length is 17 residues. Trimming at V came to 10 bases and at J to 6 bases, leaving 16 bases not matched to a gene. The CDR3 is CATSELAGGFPGNEQFF. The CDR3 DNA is TGTGCCACCAGTGAACTAGCGGGGGGTTTTCCAGGCAATGAGCAGTTCTTC.

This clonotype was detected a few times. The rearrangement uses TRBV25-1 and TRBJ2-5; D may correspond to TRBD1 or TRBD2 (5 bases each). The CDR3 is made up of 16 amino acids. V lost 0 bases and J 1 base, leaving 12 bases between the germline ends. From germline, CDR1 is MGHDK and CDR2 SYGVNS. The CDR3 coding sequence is TGTGCCAGCAGTGAATATGGGACCCCGGTCCAAGAGACCCAGTACTTC. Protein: CASSEYGTPVQETQYF.

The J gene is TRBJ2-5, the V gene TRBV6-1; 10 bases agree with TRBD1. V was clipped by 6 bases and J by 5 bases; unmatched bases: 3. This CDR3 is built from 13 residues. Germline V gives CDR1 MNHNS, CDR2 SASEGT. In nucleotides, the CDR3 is TGTGCCAGCAGACCGGGACAGGGGGAGACCCAGTACTTC. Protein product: CASRPGQGETQYF.

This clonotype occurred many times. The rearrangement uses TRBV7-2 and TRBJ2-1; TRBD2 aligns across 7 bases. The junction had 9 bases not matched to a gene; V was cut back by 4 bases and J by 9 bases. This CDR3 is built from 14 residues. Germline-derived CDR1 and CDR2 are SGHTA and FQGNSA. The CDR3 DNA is TGTGCCAGCAGCTCTGACGGGACTATGATTGAGCAGTTCTTC. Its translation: CASSSDGTMIEQFF.

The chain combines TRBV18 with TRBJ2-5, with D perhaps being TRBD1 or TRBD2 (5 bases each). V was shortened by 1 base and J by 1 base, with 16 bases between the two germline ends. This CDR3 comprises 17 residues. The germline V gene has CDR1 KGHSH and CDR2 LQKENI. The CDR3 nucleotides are TGTGCCAGCTCACCACTCACCATAGGGACGGCCCAAGAGACCCAGTACTTC. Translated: CASSPLTIGTAQETQYF. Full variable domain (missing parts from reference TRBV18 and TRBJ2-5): NAGVMQNPRHLVRRRGQEARLRCSPMKGHSHVYWYRQLPEEGLKFMVYLQKENIIDESGMPKERFSAEFPKEGPSILRIQQVVRGDSAAYFCASSPLTIGTAQETQYFGPGTRLLVL.

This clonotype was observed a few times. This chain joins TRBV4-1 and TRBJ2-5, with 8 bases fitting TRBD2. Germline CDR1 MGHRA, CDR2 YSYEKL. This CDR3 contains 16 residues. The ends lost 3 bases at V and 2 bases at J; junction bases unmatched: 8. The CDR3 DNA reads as TGCGCCAGCAGCCACCGGACTAGCAGTATACAAGAGACCCAGTACTTC. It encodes CASSHRTSSIQETQYF.

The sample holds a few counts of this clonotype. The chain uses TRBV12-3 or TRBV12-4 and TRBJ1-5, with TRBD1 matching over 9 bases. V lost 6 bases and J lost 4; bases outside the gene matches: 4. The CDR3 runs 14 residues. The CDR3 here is CASRMGQGNQPQHF. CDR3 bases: TGTGCCAGCAGGATGGGACAGGGAAATCAGCCCCAGCATTTT.

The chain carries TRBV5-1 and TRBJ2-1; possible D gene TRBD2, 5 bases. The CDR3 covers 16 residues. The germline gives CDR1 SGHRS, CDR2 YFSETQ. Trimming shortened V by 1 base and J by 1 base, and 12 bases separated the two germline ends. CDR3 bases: TGCGCCAGCAGCTTGCATCTAGCAGGATCCTACAATGAGCAGTTCTTC. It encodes CASSLHLAGSYNEQFF. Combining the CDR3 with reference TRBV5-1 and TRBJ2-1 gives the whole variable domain KAGVTQTPRYLIKTRGQQVTLSCSPISGHRSVSWYQQTPGQGLQFLFEYFSETQRNKGNFPGRFSGRQFSNSRSEMNVSTLELGDSALYLCASSLHLAGSYNEQFFGPGTRLTVL.

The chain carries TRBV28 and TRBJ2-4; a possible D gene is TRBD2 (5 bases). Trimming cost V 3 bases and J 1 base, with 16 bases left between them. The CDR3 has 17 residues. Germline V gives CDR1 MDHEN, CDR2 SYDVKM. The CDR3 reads CASSLPERVKAKNIQYF. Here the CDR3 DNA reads TGTGCCAGCAGTTTGCCCGAGAGGGTGAAGGCCAAAAACATTCAGTACTTC.

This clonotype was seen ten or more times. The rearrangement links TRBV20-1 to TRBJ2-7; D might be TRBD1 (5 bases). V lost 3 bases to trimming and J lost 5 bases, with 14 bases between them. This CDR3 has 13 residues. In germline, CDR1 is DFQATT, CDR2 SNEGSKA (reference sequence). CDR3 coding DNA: TGCAGTGCTAGTTACGATGTAGGGGACGAGCAGTACTTC. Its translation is CSASYDVGDEQYF.

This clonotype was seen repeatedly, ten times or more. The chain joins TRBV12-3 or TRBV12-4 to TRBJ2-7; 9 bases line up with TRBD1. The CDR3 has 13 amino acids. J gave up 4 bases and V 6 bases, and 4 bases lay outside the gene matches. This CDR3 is CASSTGGPYEQYF. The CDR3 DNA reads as TGTGCCAGCAGCACAGGGGGCCCTTACGAGCAGTACTTC.

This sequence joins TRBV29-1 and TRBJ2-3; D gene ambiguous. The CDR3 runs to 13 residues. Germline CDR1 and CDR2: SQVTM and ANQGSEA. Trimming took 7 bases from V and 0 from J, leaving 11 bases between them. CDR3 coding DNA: TGCAGCGGCAACAAAGGTAGCACAGATACGCAGTATTTT. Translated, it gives CSGNKGSTDTQYF.

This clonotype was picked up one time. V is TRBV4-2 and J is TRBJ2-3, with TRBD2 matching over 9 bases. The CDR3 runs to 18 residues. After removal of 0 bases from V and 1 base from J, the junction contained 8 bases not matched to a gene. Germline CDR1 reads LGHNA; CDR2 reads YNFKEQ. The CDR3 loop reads CASSQEPRTSVGTDTQYF. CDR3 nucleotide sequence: TGTGCCAGCAGCCAAGAGCCCCGGACTAGCGTGGGCACAGATACGCAGTATTTT.

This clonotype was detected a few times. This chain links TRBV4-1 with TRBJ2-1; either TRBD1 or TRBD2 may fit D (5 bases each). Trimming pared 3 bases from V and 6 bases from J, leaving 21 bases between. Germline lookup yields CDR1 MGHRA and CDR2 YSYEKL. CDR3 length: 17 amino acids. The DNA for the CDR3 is TGCGCCAGCAGCCAGACAACCGGGGACCATACTGCCAATGAGCAGTTCTTC. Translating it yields CASSQTTGDHTANEQFF.

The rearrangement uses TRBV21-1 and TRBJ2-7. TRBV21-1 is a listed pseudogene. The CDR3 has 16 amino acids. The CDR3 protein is CASSKSNLEKFYEQYF. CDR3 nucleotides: TGTGCCAGCAGCAAATCAAACCTAGAGAAATTTTACGAGCAGTACTTC.

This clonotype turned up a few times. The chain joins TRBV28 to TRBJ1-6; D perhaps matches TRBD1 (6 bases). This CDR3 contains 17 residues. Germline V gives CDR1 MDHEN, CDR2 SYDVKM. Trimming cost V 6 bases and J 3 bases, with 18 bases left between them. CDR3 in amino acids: CASRVVSRDIYNSPLHF. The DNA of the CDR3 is TGTGCCAGCAGAGTCGTCAGCCGGGACATCTATAATTCACCCCTCCACTTT. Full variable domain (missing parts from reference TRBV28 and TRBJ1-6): DVKVTQSSRYLVKRTGEKVFLECVQDMDHENMFWYRQDPGLGLRLIYFSYDVKMKEKGDIPEGYSVSREKKERFSLILESASTNQTSMYLCASRVVSRDIYNSPLHFGNGTRLTVT.

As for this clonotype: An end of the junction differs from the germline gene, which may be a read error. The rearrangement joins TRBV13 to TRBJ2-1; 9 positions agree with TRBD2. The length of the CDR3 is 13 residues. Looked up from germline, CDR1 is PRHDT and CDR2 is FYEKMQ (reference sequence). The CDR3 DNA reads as TGTGCCAGCAGTTTAGCGGGAGATTTTGAGCAGTTCTTC. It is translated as CASSLAGDFEQFF. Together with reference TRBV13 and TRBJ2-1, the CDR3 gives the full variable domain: AAGVIQSPRHLIKEKRETATLKCYPIPRHDTVYWYQQGPGQDPQFLISFYEKMQSDKGSIPDRFSAQQFSDYHSELNMSSLELGDSALYFCASSLAGDFEQFFGPGTRLTVL.

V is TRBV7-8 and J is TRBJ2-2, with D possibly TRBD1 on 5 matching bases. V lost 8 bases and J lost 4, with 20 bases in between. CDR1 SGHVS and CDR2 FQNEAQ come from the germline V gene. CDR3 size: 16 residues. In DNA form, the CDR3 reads TGTGCCAGCCACACCCGGATGACAGCTATCACCGGGGAGCTGTTTTTT. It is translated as CASHTRMTAITGELFF.

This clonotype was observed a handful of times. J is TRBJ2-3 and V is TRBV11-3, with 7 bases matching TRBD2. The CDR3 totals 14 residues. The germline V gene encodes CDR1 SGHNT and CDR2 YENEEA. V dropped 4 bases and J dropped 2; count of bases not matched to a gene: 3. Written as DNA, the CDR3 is TGTGCCAGCAGCTCCGGGGGGAACACAGATACGCAGTATTTT. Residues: CASSSGGNTDTQYF. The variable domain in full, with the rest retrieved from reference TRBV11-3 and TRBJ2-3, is EAGVVQSPRYKIIEKKQPVAFWCNPISGHNTLYWYLQNLGQGPELLIRYENEEAVDDSQLPKDRFSAERLKGVDSTLKIQPAELGDSAVYLCASSSGGNTDTQYFGPGTRLTVL.

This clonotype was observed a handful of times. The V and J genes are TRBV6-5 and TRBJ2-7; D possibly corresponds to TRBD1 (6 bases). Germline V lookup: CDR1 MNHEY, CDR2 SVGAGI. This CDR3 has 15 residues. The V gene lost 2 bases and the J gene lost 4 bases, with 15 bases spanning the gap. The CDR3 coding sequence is TGTGCCAGCAGTTACGGTGGGGGCCCTGGGTACGAGCAGTACTTC. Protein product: CASSYGGGPGYEQYF.

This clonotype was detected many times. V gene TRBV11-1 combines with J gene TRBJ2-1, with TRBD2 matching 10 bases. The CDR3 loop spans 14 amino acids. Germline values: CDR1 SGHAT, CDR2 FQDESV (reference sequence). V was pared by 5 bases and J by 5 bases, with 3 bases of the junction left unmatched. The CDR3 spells CASSHGLADNEQFF. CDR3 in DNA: TGTGCCAGCAGCCACGGACTAGCGGACAATGAGCAGTTCTTC. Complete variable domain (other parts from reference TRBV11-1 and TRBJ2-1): EAEVAQSPRYKITEKSQAVAFWCDPISGHATLYWYRQILGQGPELLVQFQDESVVDDSQLPKDRFSAERLKGVDSTLKIQPAELGDSAMYLCASSHGLADNEQFFGPGTRLTVL.

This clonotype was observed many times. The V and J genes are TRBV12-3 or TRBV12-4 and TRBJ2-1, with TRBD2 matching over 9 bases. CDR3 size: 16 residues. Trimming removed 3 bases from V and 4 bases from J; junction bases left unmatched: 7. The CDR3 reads CASSFGSGRLYNEQFF. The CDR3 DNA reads TGTGCCAGCAGTTTCGGAAGCGGGAGGTTATACAATGAGCAGTTCTTC.

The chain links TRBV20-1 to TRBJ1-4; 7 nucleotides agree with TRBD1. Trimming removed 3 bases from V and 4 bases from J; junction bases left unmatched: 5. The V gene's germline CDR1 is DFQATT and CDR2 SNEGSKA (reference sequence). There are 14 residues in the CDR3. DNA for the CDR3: TGCAGTGCTAGTCTGGGGACAGTTAATGAAAAACTGTTTTTT. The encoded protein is CSASLGTVNEKLFF.

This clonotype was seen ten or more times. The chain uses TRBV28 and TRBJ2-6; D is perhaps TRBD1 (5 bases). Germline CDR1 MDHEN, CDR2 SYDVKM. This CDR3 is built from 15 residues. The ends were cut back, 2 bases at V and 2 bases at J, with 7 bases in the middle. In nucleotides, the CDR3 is TGTGCCAGCAGTTTAGTAGGGGCTGGGGCCAACGTCCTGACTTTC. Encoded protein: CASSLVGAGANVLTF. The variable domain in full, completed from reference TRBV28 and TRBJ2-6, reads DVKVTQSSRYLVKRTGEKVFLECVQDMDHENMFWYRQDPGLGLRLIYFSYDVKMKEKGDIPEGYSVSREKKERFSLILESASTNQTSMYLCASSLVGAGANVLTFGAGSRLTVL.

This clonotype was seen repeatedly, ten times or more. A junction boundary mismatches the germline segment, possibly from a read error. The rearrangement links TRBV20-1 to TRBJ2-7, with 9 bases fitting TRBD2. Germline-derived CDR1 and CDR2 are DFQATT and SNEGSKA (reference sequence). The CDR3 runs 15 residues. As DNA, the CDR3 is TGCAGTGCTAGAGACCCTAGCGGGACTACCCTAGACGGGGACTTC. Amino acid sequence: CSARDPSGTTLDGDF.

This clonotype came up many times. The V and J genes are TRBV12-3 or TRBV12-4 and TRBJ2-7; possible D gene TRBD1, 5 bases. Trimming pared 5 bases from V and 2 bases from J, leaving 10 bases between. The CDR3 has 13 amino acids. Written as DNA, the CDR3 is TGTGCCAGCAGTCCCGACAGAGCCTACGAGCAGTACTTC. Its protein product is CASSPDRAYEQYF.

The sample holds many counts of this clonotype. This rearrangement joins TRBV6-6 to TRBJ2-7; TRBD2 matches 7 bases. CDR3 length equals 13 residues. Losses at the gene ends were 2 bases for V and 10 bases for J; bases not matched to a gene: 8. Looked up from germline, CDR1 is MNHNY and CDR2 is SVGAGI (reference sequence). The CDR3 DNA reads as TGTGCCAGCAGTTACGGGTCTAGCGGCCCTCAGTACTTC. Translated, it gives CASSYGSSGPQYF.

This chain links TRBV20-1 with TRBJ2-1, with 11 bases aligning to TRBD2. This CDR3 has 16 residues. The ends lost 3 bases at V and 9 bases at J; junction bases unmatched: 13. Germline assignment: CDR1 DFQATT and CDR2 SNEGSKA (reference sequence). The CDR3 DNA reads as TGCAGTGCTAGTGGTTTGCGGCTAGCGGGAGGCGTTGAGCAGTTCTTC. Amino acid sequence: CSASGLRLAGGVEQFF.

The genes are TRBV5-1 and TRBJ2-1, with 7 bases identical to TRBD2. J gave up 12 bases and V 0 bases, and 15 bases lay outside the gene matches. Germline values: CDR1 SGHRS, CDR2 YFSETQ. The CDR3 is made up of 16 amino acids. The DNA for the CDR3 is TGCGCCAGCAGCTTGGGTCGGGACTATTTAAGACAACCGCAGTTCTTC. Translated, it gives CASSLGRDYLRQPQFF.

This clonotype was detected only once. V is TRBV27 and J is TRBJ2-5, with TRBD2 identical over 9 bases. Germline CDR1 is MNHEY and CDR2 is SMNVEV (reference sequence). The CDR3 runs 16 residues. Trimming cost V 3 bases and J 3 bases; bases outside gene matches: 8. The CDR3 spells CASSFGGRASKETQYF. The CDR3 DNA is TGTGCCAGCAGTTTCGGCGGGAGGGCGAGTAAAGAGACCCAGTACTTC.

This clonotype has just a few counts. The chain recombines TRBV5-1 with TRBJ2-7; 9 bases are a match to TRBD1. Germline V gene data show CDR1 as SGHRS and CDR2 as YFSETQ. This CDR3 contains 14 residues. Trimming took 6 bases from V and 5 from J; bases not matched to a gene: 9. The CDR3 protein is CASTTGQGSNEQYF. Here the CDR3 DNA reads TGCGCCAGCACCACAGGACAGGGGAGCAACGAGCAGTACTTC. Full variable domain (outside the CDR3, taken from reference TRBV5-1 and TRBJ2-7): KAGVTQTPRYLIKTRGQQVTLSCSPISGHRSVSWYQQTPGQGLQFLFEYFSETQRNKGNFPGRFSGRQFSNSRSEMNVSTLELGDSALYLCASTTGQGSNEQYFGPGTRLTVT.